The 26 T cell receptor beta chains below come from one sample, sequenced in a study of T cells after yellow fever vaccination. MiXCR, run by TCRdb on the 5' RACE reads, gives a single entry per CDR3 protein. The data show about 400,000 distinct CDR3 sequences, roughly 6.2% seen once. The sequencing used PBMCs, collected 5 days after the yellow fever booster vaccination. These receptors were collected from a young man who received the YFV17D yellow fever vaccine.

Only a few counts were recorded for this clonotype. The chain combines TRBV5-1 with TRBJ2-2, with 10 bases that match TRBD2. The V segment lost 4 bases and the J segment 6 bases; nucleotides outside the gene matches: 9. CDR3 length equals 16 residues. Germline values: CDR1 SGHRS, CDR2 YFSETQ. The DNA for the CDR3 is TGCGCCAGCAGCGTATTAGCGGGAGGATCTGCCGGGGAGCTGTTTTTT. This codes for CASSVLAGGSAGELFF.

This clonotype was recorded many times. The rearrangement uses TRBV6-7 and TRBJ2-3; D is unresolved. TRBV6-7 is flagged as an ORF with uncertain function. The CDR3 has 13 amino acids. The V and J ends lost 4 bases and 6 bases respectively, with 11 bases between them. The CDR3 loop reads CASSSGHRDTQYF. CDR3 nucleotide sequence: TGTGCCAGCAGTTCGGGCCATAGGGATACGCAGTATTTT.

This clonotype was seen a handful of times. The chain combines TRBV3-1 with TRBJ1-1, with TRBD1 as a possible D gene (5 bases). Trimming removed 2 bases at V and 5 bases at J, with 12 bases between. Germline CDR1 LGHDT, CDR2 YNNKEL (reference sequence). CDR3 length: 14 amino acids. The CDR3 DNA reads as TGTGCCAGCAGCCAAATTGAGGGGAGGACTGAAGCTTTCTTT. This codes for CASSQIEGRTEAFF. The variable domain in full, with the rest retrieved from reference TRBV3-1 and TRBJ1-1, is DTAVSQTPKYLVTQMGNDKSIKCEQNLGHDTMYWYKQDSKKFLKIMFSYNNKELIINETVPNRFSPKSPDKAHLNLHINSLELGDSAVYFCASSQIEGRTEAFFGQGTRLTVV.

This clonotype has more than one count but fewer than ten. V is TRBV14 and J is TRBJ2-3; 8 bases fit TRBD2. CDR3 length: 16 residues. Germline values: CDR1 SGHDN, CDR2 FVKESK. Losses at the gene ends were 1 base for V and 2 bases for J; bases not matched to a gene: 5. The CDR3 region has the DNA TGTGCCAGCAGCCAAGTGAGCGGGAGAGTCACAGATACGCAGTATTTT. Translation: CASSQVSGRVTDTQYF. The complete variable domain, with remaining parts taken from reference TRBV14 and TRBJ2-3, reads EAGVTQFPSHSVIEKGQTVTLRCDPISGHDNLYWYRRVMGKEIKFLLHFVKESKQDESGMPNNRFLAERTGGTYSTLKVQPAELEDSGVYFCASSQVSGRVTDTQYFGPGTRLTVL.

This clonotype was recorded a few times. This CDR3 reads CASSIGGTEQYF. The CDR3 bases are TGTGCCAGTAGTATAGGCGGGACCGAGCAGTACTTC. This chain links TRBV19 with TRBJ2-7; tentatively, D is TRBD2 (6 bases). Germline assignment: CDR1 LNHDA and CDR2 SQIVND (reference sequence). V was shortened by 1 base and J by 6 bases, with 7 bases between the two germline ends. The CDR3 has 12 amino acids.

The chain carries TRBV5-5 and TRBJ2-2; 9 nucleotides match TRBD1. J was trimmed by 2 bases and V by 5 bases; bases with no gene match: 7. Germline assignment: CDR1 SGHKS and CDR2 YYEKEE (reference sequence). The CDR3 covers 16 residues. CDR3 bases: TGTGCCAGCAGTTCACAGGGGGCAGCCAACACCGGGGAGCTGTTTTTT. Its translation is CASSSQGAANTGELFF.

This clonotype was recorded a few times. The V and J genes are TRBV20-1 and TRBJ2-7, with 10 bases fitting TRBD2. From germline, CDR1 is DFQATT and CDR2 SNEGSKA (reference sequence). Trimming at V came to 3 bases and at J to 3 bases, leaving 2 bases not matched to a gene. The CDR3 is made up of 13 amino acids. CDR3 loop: CSARPSGSYEQYF. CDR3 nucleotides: TGCAGTGCTAGGCCTAGCGGGAGCTACGAGCAGTACTTC.

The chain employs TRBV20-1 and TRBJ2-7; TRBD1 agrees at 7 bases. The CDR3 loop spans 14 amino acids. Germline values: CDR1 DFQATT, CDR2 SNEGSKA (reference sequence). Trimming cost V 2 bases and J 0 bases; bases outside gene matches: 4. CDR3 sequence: CSARRPGGSYEQYF. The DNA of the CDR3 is TGCAGTGCTAGACGGCCAGGGGGCTCCTACGAGCAGTACTTC.

The DNA for the CDR3 is TGTGCCAGCATCCAACTAGAGGCTGAGCAGTTCTTC. Translation: CASIQLEAEQFF. The chain recombines TRBV7-9 with TRBJ2-1; perhaps TRBD2 as D (5 bases). Per the germline V gene, CDR1 is SEHNR and CDR2 is FQNEAQ (reference sequence). The CDR3 spans 12 residues. With 7 bases removed from V and 9 bases from J, the gap between germline ends came to 13 bases.

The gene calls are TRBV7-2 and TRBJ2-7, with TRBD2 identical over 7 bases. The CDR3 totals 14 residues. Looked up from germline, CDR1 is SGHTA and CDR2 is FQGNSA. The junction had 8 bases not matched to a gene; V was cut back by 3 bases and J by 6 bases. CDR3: CASSFNSGVPEQYF. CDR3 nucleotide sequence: TGTGCCAGCAGCTTTAACAGCGGGGTTCCCGAGCAGTACTTC.

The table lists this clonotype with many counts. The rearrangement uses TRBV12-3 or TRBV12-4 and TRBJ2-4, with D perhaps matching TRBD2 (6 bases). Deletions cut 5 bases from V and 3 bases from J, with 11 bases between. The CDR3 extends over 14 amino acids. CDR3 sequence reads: CASSRLGVKNIQYF. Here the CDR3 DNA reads TGTGCCAGCAGTAGACTAGGAGTCAAAAACATTCAGTACTTC.

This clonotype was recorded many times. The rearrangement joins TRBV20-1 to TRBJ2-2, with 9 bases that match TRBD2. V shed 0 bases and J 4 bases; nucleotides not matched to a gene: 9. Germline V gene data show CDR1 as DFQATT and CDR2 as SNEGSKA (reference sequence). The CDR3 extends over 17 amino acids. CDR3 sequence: CSARDAREGQITGELFF. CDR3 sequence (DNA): TGCAGTGCTAGAGATGCGCGGGAGGGCCAGATCACCGGGGAGCTGTTTTTT.

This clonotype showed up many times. CDR3 amino acids: CASSHNPGQGVYEQYF. The CDR3 DNA reads as TGTGCCAGCAGCCACAACCCGGGACAGGGAGTTTACGAGCAGTACTTC. V is TRBV7-9 and J is TRBJ2-7; 9 bases match TRBD1. Trimming at V came to 5 bases and at J to 4 bases, leaving 12 bases not matched to a gene. The germline CDR1 and CDR2 sequences are SEHNR and FQNEAQ (reference sequence). This CDR3 is 16 amino acids long.

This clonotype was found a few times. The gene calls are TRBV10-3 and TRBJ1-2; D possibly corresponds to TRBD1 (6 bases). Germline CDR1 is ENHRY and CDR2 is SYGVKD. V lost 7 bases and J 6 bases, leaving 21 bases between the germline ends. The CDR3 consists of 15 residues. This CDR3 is CAITKSMAGENGYTF. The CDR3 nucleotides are TGTGCCATCACCAAAAGTATGGCAGGGGAAAATGGCTACACCTTC.

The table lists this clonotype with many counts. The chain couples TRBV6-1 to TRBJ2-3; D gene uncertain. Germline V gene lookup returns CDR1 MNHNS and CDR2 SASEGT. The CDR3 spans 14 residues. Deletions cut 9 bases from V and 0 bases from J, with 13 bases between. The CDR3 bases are TGTGCCAGTGGCTGGCGTCAGAGCACAGATACGCAGTATTTT. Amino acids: CASGWRQSTDTQYF.

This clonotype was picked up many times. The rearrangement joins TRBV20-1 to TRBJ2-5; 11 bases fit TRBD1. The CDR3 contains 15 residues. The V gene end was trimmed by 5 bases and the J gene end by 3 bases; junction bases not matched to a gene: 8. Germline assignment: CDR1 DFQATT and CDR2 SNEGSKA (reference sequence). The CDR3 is CSAAAGTGGKETQYF. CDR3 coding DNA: TGCAGTGCTGCCGCCGGGACAGGGGGAAAAGAGACCCAGTACTTC.

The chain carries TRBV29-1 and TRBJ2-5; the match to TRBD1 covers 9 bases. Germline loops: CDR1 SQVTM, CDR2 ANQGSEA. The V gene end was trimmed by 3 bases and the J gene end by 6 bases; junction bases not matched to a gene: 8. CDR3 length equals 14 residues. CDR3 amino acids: CSVDLDRGRQTQYF. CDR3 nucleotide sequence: TGCAGCGTTGATCTCGACAGGGGGAGGCAGACCCAGTACTTC.

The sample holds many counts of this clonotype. Written as DNA, the CDR3 is TGTGCCAGCAGCCAAACAATCGATACGCAGTATTTT. It specifies CASSQTIDTQYF. V and J are TRBV14 and TRBJ2-3, with no clear D. Trimming left V 2 bases short and J 6 bases short, with 6 bases between. The length of the CDR3 is 12 residues. Germline V gene sequence: CDR1 SGHDN, CDR2 FVKESK.

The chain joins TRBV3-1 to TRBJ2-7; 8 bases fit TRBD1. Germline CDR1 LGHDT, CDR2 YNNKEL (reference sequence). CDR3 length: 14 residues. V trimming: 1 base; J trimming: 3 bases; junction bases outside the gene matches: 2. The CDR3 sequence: CASSQGQGCYEQYF. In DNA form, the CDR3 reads TGTGCCAGCAGCCAAGGACAGGGGTGCTACGAGCAGTACTTC.

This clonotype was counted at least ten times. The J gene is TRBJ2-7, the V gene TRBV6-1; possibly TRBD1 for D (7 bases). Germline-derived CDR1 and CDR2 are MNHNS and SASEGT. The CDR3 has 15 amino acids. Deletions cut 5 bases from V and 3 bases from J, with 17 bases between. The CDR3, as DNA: TGTGCCAGCAGTCCTCCCGGGCAGGGGGGCTACGAGCAGTACTTC. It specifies CASSPPGQGGYEQYF.

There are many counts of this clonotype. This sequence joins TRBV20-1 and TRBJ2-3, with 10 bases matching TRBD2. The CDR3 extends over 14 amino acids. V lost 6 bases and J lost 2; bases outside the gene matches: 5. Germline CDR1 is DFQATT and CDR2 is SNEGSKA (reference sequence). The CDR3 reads CSARLAGATDTQYF. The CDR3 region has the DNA TGCAGTGCCCGTCTAGCGGGAGCCACAGATACGCAGTATTTT.

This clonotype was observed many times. The CDR3 DNA sequence: TGTGCCAGCAGCTTATGGACGAAAGAGGCCTACGAGCAGTACTTC. This translates into CASSLWTKEAYEQYF. The chain carries TRBV7-2 and TRBJ2-7; no reliable D call. The CDR3 loop spans 15 amino acids. Germline values: CDR1 SGHTA, CDR2 FQGNSA. The germline V and J ends were trimmed by 2 bases and 2 bases, with 13 bases remaining between them.

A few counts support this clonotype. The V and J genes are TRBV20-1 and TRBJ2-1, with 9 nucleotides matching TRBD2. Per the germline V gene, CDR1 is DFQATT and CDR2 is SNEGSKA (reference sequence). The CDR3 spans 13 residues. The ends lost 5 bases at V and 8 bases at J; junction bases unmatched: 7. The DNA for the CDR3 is TGCAGTGCTCTTAGCGGGAGTAACTATGAGCAGTTCTTC. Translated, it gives CSALSGSNYEQFF.

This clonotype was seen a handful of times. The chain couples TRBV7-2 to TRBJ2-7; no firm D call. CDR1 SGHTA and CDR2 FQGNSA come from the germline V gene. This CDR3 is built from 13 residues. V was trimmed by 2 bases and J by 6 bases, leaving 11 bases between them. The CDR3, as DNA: TGTGCCAGCAGCTTAAATTCCCGGGCCGAGCAGTACTTC. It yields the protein CASSLNSRAEQYF.

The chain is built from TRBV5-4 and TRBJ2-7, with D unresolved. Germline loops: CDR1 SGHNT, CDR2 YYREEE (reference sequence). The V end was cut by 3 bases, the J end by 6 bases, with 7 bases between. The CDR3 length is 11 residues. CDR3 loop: CASSSSFEQYF. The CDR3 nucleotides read TGTGCCAGCAGCTCCAGTTTCGAGCAGTACTTC. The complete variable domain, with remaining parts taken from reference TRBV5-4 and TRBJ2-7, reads ETGVTQSPTHLIKTRGQQVTLRCSSQSGHNTVSWYQQALGQGPQFIFQYYREEENGRGNFPPRFSGLQFPNYSSELNVNALELDDSALYLCASSSSFEQYFGPGTRLTVT.

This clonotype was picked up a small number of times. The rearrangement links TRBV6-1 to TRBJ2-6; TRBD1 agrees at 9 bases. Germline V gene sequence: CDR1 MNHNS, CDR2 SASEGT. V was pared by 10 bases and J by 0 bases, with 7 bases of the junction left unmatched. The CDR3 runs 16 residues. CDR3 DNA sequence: TGTGCCACGCACCGGGACAGGGTCTCTGGGGCCAACGTCCTGACTTTC. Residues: CATHRDRVSGANVLTF.